Shown below are 14 T cell receptor beta chains from a single sample sequenced in a study of blood T cell repertoires in COVID-19. The table came from immunoSEQ multiplex PCR; TCRdb's copy has only in-frame clones and leaves some out. The table records approximately 76,000 clones, around nine tenths of them present only once. The specimen sequenced was peripheral blood. All receptors derive from a human donor in a cohort sampled during active COVID-19.

The J gene is TRBJ2-7, the V gene TRBV27; 11 bases agree with TRBD2. The CDR3 is made up of 14 amino acids. Germline lookup yields CDR1 MNHEY and CDR2 SMNVEV (reference sequence). The V gene end was trimmed by 10 bases and the J gene end by 2 bases; junction bases not matched to a gene: 7. CDR3 sequence reads: CAIGLAGATYEQYF. Written as DNA, the CDR3 is TGTGCCATCGGACTAGCGGGCGCTACCTACGAGCAGTACTTC.

This chain connects TRBV6-6 to TRBJ1-2, with D maybe TRBD1 (6 bases). Germline V lookup: CDR1 MNHNY, CDR2 SVGAGI (reference sequence). Trimming removed 6 bases at V and 0 bases at J, with 11 bases between. The CDR3 contains 14 residues. CDR3 sequence reads: CASRPTGSNYGYTF. CDR3 coding DNA: TGTGCCAGCAGACCGACAGGATCTAACTATGGCTACACCTTC.

CDR3 residues: CAITPSGGATYEQYF. CDR3 bases: TGTGCCATCACCCCAAGCGGGGGGGCAACCTACGAGCAGTACTTC. This chain connects TRBV6-5 to TRBJ2-7, with 10 bases lining up with TRBD2. V trimming: 10 bases; J trimming: 2 bases; junction bases outside the gene matches: 11. The CDR3 covers 15 residues. The germline CDR1 and CDR2 sequences are MNHEY and SVGAGI.

The chain has TRBV6-5 and TRBJ2-7, with 8 bases matching TRBD1. Germline lookup yields CDR1 MNHEY and CDR2 SVGAGI. The CDR3 extends over 13 amino acids. Unmatched junction bases numbered 2, after V lost 5 bases and J lost 2 bases. The DNA for the CDR3 is TGTGCCAGCAGTAGGGACAGGACCTACGAGCAGTACTTC. It codes for CASSRDRTYEQYF.

The chain carries TRBV4-1 and TRBJ2-7; 10 bases line up with TRBD2. V lost 0 bases to trimming and J lost 3 bases; unmatched junction nucleotides: 5. There are 16 residues in the CDR3. Germline CDR1 is MGHRA and CDR2 is YSYEKL. The CDR3 spells CASSQEGSGGDYEQYF. The DNA of the CDR3 is TGCGCCAGCAGCCAAGAAGGAAGCGGGGGGGACTACGAGCAGTACTTC.

V usage is TRBV11-2 and J usage is TRBJ2-1; 9 bases align to TRBD1. There are 16 residues in the CDR3. In germline, CDR1 is SGHAT, CDR2 FQNNGV. Trimming removed 4 bases from V and 2 bases from J; junction bases left unmatched: 6. CDR3 sequence reads: CASSSHRGRTYNEQFF. DNA for the CDR3: TGTGCCAGCAGCTCCCACAGGGGGCGAACCTACAATGAGCAGTTCTTC.

The gene calls are TRBV9 and TRBJ1-1; D is undetermined. V lost 4 bases and J 7 bases, leaving 11 bases between the germline ends. CDR3 length: 12 residues. The germline CDR1 and CDR2 sequences are SGDLS and YYNGEE. This CDR3 is CASSPHAGEAFF. In DNA form, the CDR3 reads TGTGCCAGCAGCCCCCACGCGGGTGAAGCTTTCTTT.

This sequence joins TRBV14 and TRBJ1-2, with 7 bases aligning to TRBD1. The CDR3 is 19 residues long. J lost 2 bases, V lost 4 bases, and 19 bases had no gene match. Germline CDR1 and CDR2: SGHDN and FVKESK. The DNA of the CDR3 is TGTGCCAGCAGCCCAGCCCCCGGGACAGCCCTAGGGGAGAACTATGGCTACACCTTC. Its protein is CASSPAPGTALGENYGYTF.

V and J are TRBV9 and TRBJ1-3, with D possibly TRBD1 on 6 matching bases. This CDR3 contains 16 residues. Trimming left V 3 bases short and J 7 bases short, with 20 bases between. Looked up from germline, CDR1 is SGDLS and CDR2 is YYNGEE. The CDR3 region is CASSGTQGQVGNTIYF. The CDR3 DNA reads TGTGCCAGCAGCGGGACTCAGGGGCAGGTGGGGAACACCATATATTTT.

The CDR3 sequence: CASSLTRRGQGAYEQYF. CDR3 DNA: TGTGCCAGCAGCTTAACACGGAGGGGACAGGGGGCCTACGAGCAGTACTTC. The gene calls are TRBV7-9 and TRBJ2-7; 11 bases map to TRBD1. Per germline, CDR1 SEHNR and CDR2 FQNEAQ (reference sequence). The J segment lost 2 bases and the V segment lost 2 bases, leaving 8 bases of the junction unmatched. There are 17 residues in the CDR3.

The rearrangement joins TRBV24-1 to TRBJ2-1; D may be TRBD2 (7 bases). Deletions cut 4 bases from V and 4 bases from J, with 22 bases between. CDR3 size: 18 residues. CDR1 is KGHDR and CDR2 is SFDVKD in the germline V gene. The CDR3 loop reads CATSDQEFRAGAYNEQFF. The CDR3 nucleotides read TGTGCCACCAGTGACCAAGAGTTCCGTGCGGGGGCTTACAATGAGCAGTTCTTC.

The genes are TRBV5-6 and TRBJ2-7; 9 bases are a match to TRBD1. The CDR3 runs 15 residues. Germline V gives CDR1 SGHDT, CDR2 YYEEEE. V lost 4 bases to trimming and J lost 4 bases; unmatched junction nucleotides: 9. Here the CDR3 DNA reads TGTGCCAGCAGCCCCAGGGACAGGGTTTGGTACGAGCAGTACTTC. It specifies CASSPRDRVWYEQYF. Variable domain in full (rest from reference TRBV5-6 and TRBJ2-7): DAGVTQSPTHLIKTRGQQVTLRCSPKSGHDTVSWYQQALGQGPQFIFQYYEEEERQRGNFPDRFSGHQFPNYSSELNVNALLLGDSALYLCASSPRDRVWYEQYFGPGTRLTVT.

The CDR3 reads CASSIGGQGDSPLHF. DNA of the CDR3: TGTGCCAGTAGTATAGGGGGACAGGGTGATTCACCCCTCCACTTT. The chain employs TRBV19 and TRBJ1-6; 9 bases map to TRBD1. This CDR3 region has 15 residues. Losses at the gene ends were 1 base for V and 8 bases for J; bases not matched to a gene: 3. Germline CDR1 LNHDA, CDR2 SQIVND (reference sequence).

The chain links TRBV6-6 to TRBJ1-3; 7 bases match TRBD1. In germline, CDR1 is MNHNY, CDR2 SVGAGI (reference sequence). This CDR3 has 13 amino acids. V was pared by 7 bases and J by 0 bases, with 0 bases of the junction left unmatched. The CDR3: CASTGGSGNTIYF. In DNA form, the CDR3 reads TGTGCCAGCACAGGGGGCTCTGGAAACACCATATATTTT.